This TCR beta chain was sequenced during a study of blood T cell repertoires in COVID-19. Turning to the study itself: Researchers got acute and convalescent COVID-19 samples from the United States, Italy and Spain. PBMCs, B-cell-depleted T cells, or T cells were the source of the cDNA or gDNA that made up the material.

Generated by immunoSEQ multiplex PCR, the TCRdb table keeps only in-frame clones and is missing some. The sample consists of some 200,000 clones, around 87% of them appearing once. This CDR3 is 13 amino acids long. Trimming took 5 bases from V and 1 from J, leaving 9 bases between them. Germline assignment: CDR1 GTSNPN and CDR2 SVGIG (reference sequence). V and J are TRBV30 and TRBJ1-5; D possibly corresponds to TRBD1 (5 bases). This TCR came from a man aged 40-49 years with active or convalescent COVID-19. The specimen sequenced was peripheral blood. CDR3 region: CAWGGGSNQPQHF. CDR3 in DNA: TGTGCCTGGGGGGGAGGAAGCAATCAGCCCCAGCATTTT.